This record covers a single T cell receptor (beta chain). The germline V gene encodes CDR1 LNHDA and CDR2 SQIVND (reference sequence). There are 13 residues in the CDR3. V gave up 9 bases and J gave up 0 bases; unmatched junction bases: 4. This entry belongs to a study of blood T cell repertoires in COVID-19. Study in general: From the United States, Italy and Spain came samples of acute and convalescent COVID-19. The cDNA or gDNA used as material had been derived from T cells, B-cell-depleted T cells, or PBMCs.

In the authors' workflow: How many nucleated cells were present was estimated from reference gene primer amplification. Data came from immunoSEQ multiplex PCR; TCRdb stores just in-frame clones and leaves some out. D and trimming were read from the DNA, whereas the V and J calls and clone size are those reported in that table. This table holds fewer than 80,000 clones, 74% found once. The sequence derives from a woman aged 80 or over with acute or convalescent COVID-19. Sequencing was done on a sample of peripheral blood. The chain has TRBV19 and TRBJ1-1; 7 bases map to TRBD1. As DNA, the CDR3 is TGTGCCAGCTCCGGGACAGTGAACACTGAAGCTTTCTTT. It is translated as CASSGTVNTEAFF.